The 8 T cell receptor beta chains below were found in one sample sequenced in a study of lymphopenia after photon versus proton radiotherapy. Some clones are missing from TCRdb's copy, which holds only in-frame ones; the method was immunoSEQ multiplex PCR. This table has about 19,000 clones, about nine tenths appearing once. Here the sequenced sample was peripheral blood, taken from a patient treated with photon-based radiotherapy. These receptor sequences come from a man between 60 and 70 years old with pancreatic cancer.

V and J are TRBV6-5 and TRBJ2-2; D perhaps matches TRBD2 (6 bases). This CDR3 region has 12 residues. Germline V gene lookup returns CDR1 MNHEY and CDR2 SVGAGI. V dropped 5 bases and J dropped 6 bases, with 7 bases sitting between them. DNA for the CDR3: TGTGCCAGCAGTCGGGGGTCCGGGGAGCTGTTTTTT. Translation gives CASSRGSGELFF.

The V and J genes are TRBV19 and TRBJ2-5, with D possibly matching TRBD1 (7 bases). The end of the DNA is better explained by TRBJ2-7, so the J call may be wrong. Germline V lookup: CDR1 LNHDA, CDR2 SQIVND (reference sequence). The CDR3 totals 18 residues. The DNA of the CDR3 is TGTGCCAGTAGTGGCCGGGACAGCCACCTCCTAGCGCCCTACGAGCAGTACTTC. This gives the protein CASSGRDSHLLAPYEQYF.

This sequence joins TRBV5-1 and TRBJ2-5; 7 bases line up with TRBD1. The germline CDR1 and CDR2 sequences are SGHRS and YFSETQ. Trimming at V came to 4 bases and at J to 5 bases, leaving 14 bases not matched to a gene. The length of the CDR3 is 16 residues. This chain's CDR3 is CASSKRKEGQAETQYF. The CDR3 DNA is TGCGCCAGCAGCAAGAGGAAAGAAGGACAGGCGGAGACCCAGTACTTC. Based on the CDR3 plus reference TRBV5-1 and TRBJ2-5, the full variable domain is KAGVTQTPRYLIKTRGQQVTLSCSPISGHRSVSWYQQTPGQGLQFLFEYFSETQRNKGNFPGRFSGRQFSNSRSEMNVSTLELGDSALYLCASSKRKEGQAETQYFGPGTRLLVL.

The J gene is TRBJ2-1, the V gene TRBV6-5, with TRBD1 matching 8 bases. CDR3 length: 15 residues. The germline V gene encodes CDR1 MNHEY and CDR2 SVGAGI. The V segment lost 6 bases and the J segment 4 bases; nucleotides outside the gene matches: 8. The CDR3 sequence is CASRMTGAFYNEQFF. For the CDR3, the DNA is TGTGCCAGCAGGATGACAGGGGCATTTTACAATGAGCAGTTCTTC.

The rearrangement joins TRBV7-8 to TRBJ2-5, with TRBD1 as a possible D gene (6 bases). The V gene lost 2 bases and the J gene lost 5 bases, with 18 bases spanning the gap. Germline V gene data show CDR1 as SGHVS and CDR2 as FQNEAQ. The CDR3 extends over 16 amino acids. The CDR3 DNA reads as TGTGCCAGCAGCTTATTATATGGGGGCTTTGGGGAGACCCAGTACTTC. Translating it yields CASSLLYGGFGETQYF.

The chain links TRBV6-4 to TRBJ2-2; TRBD2 agrees at 8 bases. Per the germline V gene, CDR1 is MRHNA and CDR2 is SNTAGT. The trim removed 4 bases at V and 0 bases at J, leaving 4 bases unmatched. The CDR3 covers 16 residues. CDR3 nucleotide sequence: TGTGCCAGCAGTGTTCGGGGGGGGACGAACACCGGGGAGCTGTTTTTT. It encodes CASSVRGGTNTGELFF.

The chain carries TRBV7-2 and TRBJ2-5, with 9 positions matching TRBD2. The CDR3 contains 18 residues. CDR1 is SGHTA and CDR2 is FQGNSA in the germline V gene. The junction had 14 bases not matched to a gene; V was cut back by 1 base and J by 5 bases. The CDR3 here is CASSLGDSGGQPGETQYF. CDR3 DNA sequence: TGTGCCAGCAGCTTAGGAGATAGCGGGGGTCAACCTGGGGAGACCCAGTACTTC. Filled out from reference TRBV7-2 and TRBJ2-5, the complete variable domain reads GAGVSQSPSNKVTEKGKDVELRCDPISGHTALYWYRQSLGQGLEFLIYFQGNSAPDKSGLPSDRFSAERTGGSVSTLTIQRTQQEDSAVYLCASSLGDSGGQPGETQYFGPGTRLLVL.

V is TRBV7-9 and J is TRBJ1-2; 7 bases are a match to TRBD1. CDR1 is SEHNR and CDR2 is FQNEAQ in the germline V gene (reference sequence). V gave up 5 bases and J gave up 8 bases; unmatched junction bases: 8. The CDR3 covers 13 residues. CDR3 in DNA: TGTGCCAGCAGCCAGACAGGGCCCGGCGGCTACACCTTC. Translating gives CASSQTGPGGYTF.